This TCR beta chain was identified in a study of blood T cell repertoires in COVID-19. Study-level information: COVID-19 samples from acute and convalescent phases originated in the United States, Italy and Spain. PBMCs, B-cell-depleted T cells, or T cells were the source of the cDNA or gDNA that made up the material.

The CDR3 consists of 17 residues. Germline CDR1 reads SEHNR; CDR2 reads FQNEAQ (reference sequence). Germline trimming cut 6 bases from V and 5 bases from J; bases unmatched to any gene: 16. This study enrolled people aged roughly 18 to 90 from 24 US geographic areas. Researchers sorted participants into cohorts using their self-reported clinical history. TCRdb's copy holds only in-frame clones and misses some; the assay was immunoSEQ multiplex PCR. Of 200,000 to 250,000 clones in the sample, approximately 87% are singletons; the top ten hold 3% to 3.5%. The TCR was taken from a woman aged 45-65 years in a cohort exposed to, infected with or recovered from COVID-19 (not recorded which). The gene calls are TRBV7-9 and TRBJ2-5; 9 bases agree with TRBD2. The sequencing sample was made of PBMCs or T cells enriched from blood (not recorded which). The CDR3 sequence: CASSRLAGVGPLETQYF. CDR3 nucleotide sequence: TGTGCCAGCAGTCGTTTAGCGGGGGTTGGTCCCCTGGAGACCCAGTACTTC. The full variable domain, with the rest looked up from reference TRBV7-9 and TRBJ2-5, is DTGVSQNPRHKITKRGQNVTFRCDPISEHNRLYWYRQTLGQGPEFLTYFQNEAQLEKSRLLSDRFSAERPKGSFSTLEIQRTEQGDSAMYLCASSRLAGVGPLETQYFGPGTRLLVL.